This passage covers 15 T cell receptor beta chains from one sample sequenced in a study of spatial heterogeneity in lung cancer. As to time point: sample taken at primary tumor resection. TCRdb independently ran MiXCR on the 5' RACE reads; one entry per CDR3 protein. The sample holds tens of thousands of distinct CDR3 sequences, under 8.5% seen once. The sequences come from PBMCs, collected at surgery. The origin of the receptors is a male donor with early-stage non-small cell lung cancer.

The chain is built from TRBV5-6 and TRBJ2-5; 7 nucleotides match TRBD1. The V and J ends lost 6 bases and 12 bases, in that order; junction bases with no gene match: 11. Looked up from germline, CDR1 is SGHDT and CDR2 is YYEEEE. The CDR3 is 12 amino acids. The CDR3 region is CASTLGTAGKYF. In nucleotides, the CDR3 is TGTGCCAGCACCCTTGGGACAGCTGGAAAGTACTTC.

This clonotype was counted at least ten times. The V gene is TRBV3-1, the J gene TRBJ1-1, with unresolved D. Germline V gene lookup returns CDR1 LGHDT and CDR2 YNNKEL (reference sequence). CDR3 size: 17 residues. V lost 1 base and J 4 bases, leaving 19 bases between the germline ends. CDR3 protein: CASSQGQNWLQPTEAFF. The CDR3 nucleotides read TGTGCCAGCAGCCAAGGTCAGAATTGGTTACAGCCCACTGAAGCTTTCTTT.

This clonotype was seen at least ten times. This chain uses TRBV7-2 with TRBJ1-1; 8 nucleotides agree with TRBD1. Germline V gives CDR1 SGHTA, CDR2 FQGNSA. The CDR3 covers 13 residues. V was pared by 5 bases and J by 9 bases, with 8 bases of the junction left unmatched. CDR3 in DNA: TGTGCCAGCAGCCCTGGACAGGGCCTTCAAGCTTTCTTT. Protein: CASSPGQGLQAFF.

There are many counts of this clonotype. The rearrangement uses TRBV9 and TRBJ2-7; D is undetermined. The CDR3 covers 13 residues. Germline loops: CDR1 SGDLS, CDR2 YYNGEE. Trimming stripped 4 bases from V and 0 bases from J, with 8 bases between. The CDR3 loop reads CASSPGDSYEQYF. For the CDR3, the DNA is TGTGCCAGCAGCCCTGGGGACTCCTACGAGCAGTACTTC.

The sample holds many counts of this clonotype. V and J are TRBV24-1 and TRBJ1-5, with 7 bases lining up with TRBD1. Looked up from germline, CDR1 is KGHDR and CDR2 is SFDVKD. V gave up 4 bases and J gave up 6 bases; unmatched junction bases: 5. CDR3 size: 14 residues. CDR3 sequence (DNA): TGTGCCACCAGTGACTCAGGGGGAGGTCAGCCCCAGCATTTT. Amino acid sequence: CATSDSGGGQPQHF.

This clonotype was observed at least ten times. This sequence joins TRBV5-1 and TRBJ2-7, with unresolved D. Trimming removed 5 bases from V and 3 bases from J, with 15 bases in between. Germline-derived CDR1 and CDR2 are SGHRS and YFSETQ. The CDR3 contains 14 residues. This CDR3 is CASSSLGKNYEQYF. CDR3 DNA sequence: TGCGCCAGCAGTTCCCTCGGCAAGAACTACGAGCAGTACTTC.

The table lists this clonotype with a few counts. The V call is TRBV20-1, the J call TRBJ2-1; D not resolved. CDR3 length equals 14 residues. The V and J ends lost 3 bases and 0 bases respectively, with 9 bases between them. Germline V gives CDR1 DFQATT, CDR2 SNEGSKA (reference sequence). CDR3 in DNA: TGCAGTGCTAGTCCCCAGAGCTCCTACAATGAGCAGTTCTTC. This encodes CSASPQSSYNEQFF.

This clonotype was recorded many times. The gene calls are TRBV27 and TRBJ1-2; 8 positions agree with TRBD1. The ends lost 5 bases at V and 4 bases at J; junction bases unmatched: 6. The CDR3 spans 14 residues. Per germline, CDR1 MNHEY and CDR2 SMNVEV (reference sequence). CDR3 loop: CASSPQDRVYGYTF. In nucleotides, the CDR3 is TGTGCCAGCAGTCCGCAGGACAGGGTCTATGGCTACACCTTC.

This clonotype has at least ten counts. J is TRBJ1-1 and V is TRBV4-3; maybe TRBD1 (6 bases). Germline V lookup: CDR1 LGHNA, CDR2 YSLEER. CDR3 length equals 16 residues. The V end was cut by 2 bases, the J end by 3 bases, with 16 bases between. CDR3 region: CASSQTGNYADTEAFF. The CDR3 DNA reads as TGCGCCAGCAGCCAAACAGGGAACTATGCGGACACTGAAGCTTTCTTT.

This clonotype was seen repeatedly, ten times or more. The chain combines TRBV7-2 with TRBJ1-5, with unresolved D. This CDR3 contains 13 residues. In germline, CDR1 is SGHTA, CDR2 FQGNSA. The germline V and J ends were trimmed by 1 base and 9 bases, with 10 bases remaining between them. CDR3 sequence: CASSLGGVGPQHF. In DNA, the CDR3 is TGTGCCAGCAGCTTAGGTGGGGTTGGGCCCCAGCATTTT.

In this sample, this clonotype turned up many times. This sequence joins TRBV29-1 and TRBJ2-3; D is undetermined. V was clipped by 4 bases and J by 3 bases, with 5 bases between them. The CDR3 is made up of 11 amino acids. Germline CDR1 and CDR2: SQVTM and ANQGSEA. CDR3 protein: CSVALTDTQYF. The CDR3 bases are TGCAGCGTTGCGTTAACAGATACGCAGTATTTT.

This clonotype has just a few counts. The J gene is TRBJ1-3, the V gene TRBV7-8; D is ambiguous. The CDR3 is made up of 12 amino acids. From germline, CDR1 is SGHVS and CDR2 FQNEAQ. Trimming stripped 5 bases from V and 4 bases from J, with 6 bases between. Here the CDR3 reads CASSVSGNTIYF. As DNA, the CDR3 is TGTGCCAGCAGCGTCTCAGGAAACACCATATATTTT.

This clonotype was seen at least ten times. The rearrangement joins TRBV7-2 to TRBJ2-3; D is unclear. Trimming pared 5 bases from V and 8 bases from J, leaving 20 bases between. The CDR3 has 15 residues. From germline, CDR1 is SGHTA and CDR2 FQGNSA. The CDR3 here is CASSHLSGQAATQYF. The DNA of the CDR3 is TGTGCCAGCAGCCACCTATCCGGGCAGGCGGCTACGCAGTATTTT.

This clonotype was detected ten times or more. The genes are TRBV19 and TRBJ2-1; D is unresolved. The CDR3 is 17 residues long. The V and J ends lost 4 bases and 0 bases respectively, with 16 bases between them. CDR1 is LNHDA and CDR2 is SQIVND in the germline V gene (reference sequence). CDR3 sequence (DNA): TGTGCCAGTAGTACCCTAATGGCGTCGAGCTCCTACAATGAGCAGTTCTTC. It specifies CASSTLMASSSYNEQFF.

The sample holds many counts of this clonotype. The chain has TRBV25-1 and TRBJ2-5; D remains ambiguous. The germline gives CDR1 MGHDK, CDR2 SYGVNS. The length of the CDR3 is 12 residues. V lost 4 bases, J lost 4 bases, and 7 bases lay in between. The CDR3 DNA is TGTGCCAGCAGTGTAGGATTAGAGACCCAGTACTTC. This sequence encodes CASSVGLETQYF.